This TCR beta chain is drawn from a study of OX40 agonist ivuxolimab in advanced cancers. Study context: Head and neck, renal cell, melanoma or hepatocellular carcinoma were the cancers that dose-escalation patients had. Participants, 82.7% male, averaged around 60 years of age, ranging from about 23 to 85. Partial responses were seen in three patients, one with hepatocellular carcinoma and two with cutaneous melanoma. Study observations and caveats: With doses of 0.1 to 3.0 mg/kg, CD4+ and CD8+ blood T cells had undergone clonal expansion by week 6.

Germline trimming cut 3 bases from V and 2 bases from J; bases unmatched to any gene: 3. The CDR3 is made up of 14 amino acids. CDR1 is SGHTA and CDR2 is FQGNSA in the germline V gene. On this clone: Its antigen is still unknown. The sample has other DNA sequences that encode this CDR3 too.

The table came from immunoSEQ multiplex PCR; TCRdb's copy has only in-frame clones and leaves some out. Of approximately 89,000 clones listed, roughly 88% were seen once; the top ten hold 0.6% to 0.8%. The specimen comprised CD4+ or CD8+ T cells sorted from blood, sampled in a trial of the OX40 agonist ivuxolimab. The receptor was isolated from an adult with an advanced solid tumor such as melanoma, head and neck, liver or kidney cancer. The chain couples TRBV7-2 to TRBJ2-5, with 7 bases fitting TRBD2. DNA for the CDR3: TGTGCCAGCAGCTTCCAGGGAGGGCAAGAGACCCAGTACTTC. Translated, it gives CASSFQGGQETQYF.